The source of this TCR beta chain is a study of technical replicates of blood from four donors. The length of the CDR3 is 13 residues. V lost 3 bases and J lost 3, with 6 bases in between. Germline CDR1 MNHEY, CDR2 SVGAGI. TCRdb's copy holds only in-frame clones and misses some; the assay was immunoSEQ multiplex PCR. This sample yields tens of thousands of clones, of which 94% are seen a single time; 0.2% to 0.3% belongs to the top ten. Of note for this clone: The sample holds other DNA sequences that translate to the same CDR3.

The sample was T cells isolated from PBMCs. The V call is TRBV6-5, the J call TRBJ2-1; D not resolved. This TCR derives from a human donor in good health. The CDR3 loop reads CASSYRGYNEQFF. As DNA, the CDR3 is TGTGCCAGCAGTTATCGCGGCTACAATGAGCAGTTCTTC.